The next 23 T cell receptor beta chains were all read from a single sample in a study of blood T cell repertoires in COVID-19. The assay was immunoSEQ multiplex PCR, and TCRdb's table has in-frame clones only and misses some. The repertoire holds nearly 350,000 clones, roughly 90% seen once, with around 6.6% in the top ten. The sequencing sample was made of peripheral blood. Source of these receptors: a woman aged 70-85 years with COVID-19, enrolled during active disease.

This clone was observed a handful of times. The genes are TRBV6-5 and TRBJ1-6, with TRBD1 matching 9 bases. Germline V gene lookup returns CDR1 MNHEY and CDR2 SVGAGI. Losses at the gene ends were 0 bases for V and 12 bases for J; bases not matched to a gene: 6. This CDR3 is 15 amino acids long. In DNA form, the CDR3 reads TGTGCCAGCAGTTACTCGAGGGGACAGGGTGTACCCCTCCACTTT. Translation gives CASSYSRGQGVPLHF.

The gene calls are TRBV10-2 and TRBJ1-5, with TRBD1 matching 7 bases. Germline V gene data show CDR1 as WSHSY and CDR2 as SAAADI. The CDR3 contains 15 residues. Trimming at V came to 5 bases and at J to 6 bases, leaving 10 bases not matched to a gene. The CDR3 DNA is TGCGCCAGCAGTTCCGGGACAGTCCCTGGTCAGCCCCAGCATTTT. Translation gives CASSSGTVPGQPQHF.

The CDR3 bases are TGTGCCAGCAGCCCCTCCCCGGACTATGGCTACACCTTC. Translating gives CASSPSPDYGYTF. The chain links TRBV3-1 (or the pseudogene TRBV3-2) to TRBJ1-2, with D uncertain. This CDR3 is 13 amino acids long. V lost 4 bases and J 3 bases, leaving 9 bases between the germline ends. Germline values: CDR1 LGHDT, CDR2 YNNKEL (reference sequence).

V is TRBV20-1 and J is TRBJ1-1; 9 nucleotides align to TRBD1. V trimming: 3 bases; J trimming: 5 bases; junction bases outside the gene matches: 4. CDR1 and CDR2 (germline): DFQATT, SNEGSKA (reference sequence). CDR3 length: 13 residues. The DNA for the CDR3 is TGCAGTGCTAGTGGACAGGGGAGAACTGAAGCTTTCTTT. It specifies CSASGQGRTEAFF.

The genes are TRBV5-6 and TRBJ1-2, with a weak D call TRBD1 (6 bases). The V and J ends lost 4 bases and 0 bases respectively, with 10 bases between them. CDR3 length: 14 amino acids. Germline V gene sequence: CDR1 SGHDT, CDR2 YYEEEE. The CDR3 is CASSEDSTNYGYTF. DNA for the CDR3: TGTGCCAGCAGCGAGGACAGTACTAACTATGGCTACACCTTC.

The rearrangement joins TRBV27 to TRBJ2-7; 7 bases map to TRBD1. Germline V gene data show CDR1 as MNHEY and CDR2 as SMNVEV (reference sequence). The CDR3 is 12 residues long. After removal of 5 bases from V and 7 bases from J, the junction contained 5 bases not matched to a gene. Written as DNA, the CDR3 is TGTGCCAGCAGTCCGACAGGGATTGAGCAGTACTTC. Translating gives CASSPTGIEQYF.

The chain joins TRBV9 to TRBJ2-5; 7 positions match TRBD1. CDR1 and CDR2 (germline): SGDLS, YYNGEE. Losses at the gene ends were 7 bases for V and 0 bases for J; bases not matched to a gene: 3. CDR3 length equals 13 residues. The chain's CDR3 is CASSRGYQETQYF. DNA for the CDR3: TGTGCCAGCTCCAGGGGGTACCAAGAGACCCAGTACTTC.

CDR3 nucleotide sequence: TGTGCCACCAGCAGAAGTGCGTGGGGGGACTCCTACGAGCAGTACTTC. This translates into CATSRSAWGDSYEQYF. This chain joins TRBV15 and TRBJ2-7; D may be TRBD2 (6 bases). CDR1 and CDR2 from the germline V gene are LNHNV and YYDKDF (reference sequence). Deletions cut 2 bases from V and 0 bases from J, with 14 bases between. The CDR3 covers 16 residues.

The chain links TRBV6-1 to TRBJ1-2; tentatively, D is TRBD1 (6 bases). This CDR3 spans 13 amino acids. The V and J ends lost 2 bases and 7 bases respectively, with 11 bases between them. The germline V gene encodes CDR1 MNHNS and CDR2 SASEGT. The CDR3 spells CASSEWGGGGYTF. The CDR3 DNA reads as TGTGCCAGCAGTGAATGGGGAGGGGGTGGCTACACCTTC.

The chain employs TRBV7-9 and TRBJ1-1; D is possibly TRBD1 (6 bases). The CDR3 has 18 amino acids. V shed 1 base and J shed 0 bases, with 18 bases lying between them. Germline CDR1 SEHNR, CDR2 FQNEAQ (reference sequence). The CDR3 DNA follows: TGTGCCAGCAGCTTAGGACCCCGGGACACGCCTTTGAACACTGAAGCTTTCTTT. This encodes CASSLGPRDTPLNTEAFF.

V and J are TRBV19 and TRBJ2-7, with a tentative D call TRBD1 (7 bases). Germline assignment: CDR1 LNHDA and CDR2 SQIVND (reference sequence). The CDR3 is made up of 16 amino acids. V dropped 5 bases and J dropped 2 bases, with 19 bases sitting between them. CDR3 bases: TGTGCCAGTAGTCTGTTTGCCCAGGGGGGCACCTACGAGCAGTACTTC. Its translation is CASSLFAQGGTYEQYF. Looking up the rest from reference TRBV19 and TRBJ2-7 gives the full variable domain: DGGITQSPKYLFRKEGQNVTLSCEQNLNHDAMYWYRQDPGQGLRLIYYSQIVNDFQKGDIAEGYSVSREKKESFPLTVTSAQKNPTAFYLCASSLFAQGGTYEQYFGPGTRLTVT.

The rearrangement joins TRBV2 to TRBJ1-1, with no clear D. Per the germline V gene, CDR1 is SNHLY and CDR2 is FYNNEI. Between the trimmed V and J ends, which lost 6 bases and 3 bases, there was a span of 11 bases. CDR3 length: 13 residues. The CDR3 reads CASSAGLYTEAFF. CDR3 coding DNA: TGTGCCAGCAGCGCGGGCTTGTACACTGAAGCTTTCTTT.

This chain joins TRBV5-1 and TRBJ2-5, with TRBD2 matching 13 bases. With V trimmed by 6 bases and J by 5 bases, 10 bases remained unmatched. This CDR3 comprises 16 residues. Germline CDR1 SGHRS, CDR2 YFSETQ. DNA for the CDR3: TGCGCCAGCACCTCACTAGCGGGGGGGCTCGGGGAGACCCAGTACTTC. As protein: CASTSLAGGLGETQYF.

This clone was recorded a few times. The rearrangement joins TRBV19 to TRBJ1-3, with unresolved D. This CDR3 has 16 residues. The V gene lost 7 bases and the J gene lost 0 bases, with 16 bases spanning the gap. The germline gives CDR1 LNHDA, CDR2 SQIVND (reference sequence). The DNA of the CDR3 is TGTGCCAGTACGTGGCGGGGAAGGAGCTCTGGAAACACCATATATTTT. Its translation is CASTWRGRSSGNTIYF. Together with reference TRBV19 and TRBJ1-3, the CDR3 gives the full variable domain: DGGITQSPKYLFRKEGQNVTLSCEQNLNHDAMYWYRQDPGQGLRLIYYSQIVNDFQKGDIAEGYSVSREKKESFPLTVTSAQKNPTAFYLCASTWRGRSSGNTIYFGEGSWLTVV.

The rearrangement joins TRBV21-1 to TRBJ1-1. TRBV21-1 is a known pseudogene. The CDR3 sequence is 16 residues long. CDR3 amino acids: CASRVRQMMSGTEAFF. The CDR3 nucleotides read TGTGCCAGCAGGGTGAGGCAAATGATGTCGGGCACTGAAGCTTTCTTT.

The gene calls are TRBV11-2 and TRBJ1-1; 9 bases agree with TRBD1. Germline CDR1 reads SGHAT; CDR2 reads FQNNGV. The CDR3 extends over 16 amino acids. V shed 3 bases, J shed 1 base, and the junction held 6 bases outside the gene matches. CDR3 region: CASSFNPGQGNTEAFF. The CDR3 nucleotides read TGTGCCAGCAGCTTCAATCCGGGACAGGGGAACACTGAAGCTTTCTTT.

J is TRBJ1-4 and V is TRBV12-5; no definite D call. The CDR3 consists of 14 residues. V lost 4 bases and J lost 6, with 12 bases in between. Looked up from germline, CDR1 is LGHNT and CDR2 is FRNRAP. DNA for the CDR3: TGTGCTAGTGGTTCTTGGTCCCGGGATGAAAAACTGTTTTTT. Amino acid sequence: CASGSWSRDEKLFF. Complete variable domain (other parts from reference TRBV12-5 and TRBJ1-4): DARVTQTPRHKVTEMGQEVTMRCQPILGHNTVFWYRQTMMQGLELLAYFRNRAPLDDSGMPKDRFSAEMPDATLATLKIQPSEPRDSAVYFCASGSWSRDEKLFFGSGTQLSVL.

CDR3: CASSLGTFGTGLSNEQFF. The CDR3 DNA is TGTGCCAGCAGCTTAGGGACCTTTGGGACAGGGTTGTCGAATGAGCAGTTCTTC. The genes are TRBV7-2 and TRBJ2-1; 9 bases are a match to TRBD1. Germline V gene lookup returns CDR1 SGHTA and CDR2 FQGNSA. V gave up 1 base and J gave up 7 bases; unmatched junction bases: 14. The CDR3 extends over 18 amino acids.

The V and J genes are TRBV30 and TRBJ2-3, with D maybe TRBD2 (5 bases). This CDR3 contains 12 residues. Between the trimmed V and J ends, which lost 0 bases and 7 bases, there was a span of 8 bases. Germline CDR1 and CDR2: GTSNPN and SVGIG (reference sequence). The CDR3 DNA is TGTGCCTGGAGTGTAACTAGATATACGCAGTATTTT. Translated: CAWSVTRYTQYF.

In nucleotides, the CDR3 is TGTGCCAGCAGTTACTCGAGCCTCCTCGAGCAGTACTTC. Translating gives CASSYSSLLEQYF. The V gene is TRBV6-6, the J gene TRBJ2-7; no reliable D call. The CDR3 extends over 13 amino acids. Trimming took 0 bases from V and 6 from J, leaving 9 bases between them. Germline V gives CDR1 MNHNY, CDR2 SVGAGI (reference sequence).

Here the CDR3 reads CASSQGIQAGNTIYF. The CDR3 DNA sequence: TGTGCCAGCAGTCAGGGGATACAAGCTGGAAACACCATATATTTT. The chain combines TRBV6-1 with TRBJ1-3; D perhaps matches TRBD1 (6 bases). V was pared by 5 bases and J by 2 bases, with 13 bases between. CDR3 length: 15 residues. CDR1 is MNHNS, CDR2 SASEGT, per germline.

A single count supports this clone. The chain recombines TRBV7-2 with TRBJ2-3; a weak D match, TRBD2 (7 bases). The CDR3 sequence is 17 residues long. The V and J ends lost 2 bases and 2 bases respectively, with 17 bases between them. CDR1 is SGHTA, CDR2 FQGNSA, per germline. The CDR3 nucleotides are TGTGCCAGCAGCTTAATCCACGCGGGGGCCATCACAGATACGCAGTATTTT. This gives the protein CASSLIHAGAITDTQYF.

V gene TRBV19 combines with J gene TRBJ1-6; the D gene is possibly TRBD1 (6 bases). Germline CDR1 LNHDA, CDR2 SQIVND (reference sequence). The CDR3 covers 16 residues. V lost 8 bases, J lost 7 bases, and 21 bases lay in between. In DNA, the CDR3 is TGTGCCAGTGCCATCCAAGTAGGGGGTGCAAATTCACCCCTCCACTTT. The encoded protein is CASAIQVGGANSPLHF.